The clone carrying this T cell receptor (beta chain) was picked up one time. The method was immunoSEQ multiplex PCR; TCRdb's version includes in-frame clones alone and lacks a portion of them. The table records over 110,000 clones, about 85% of them present only once. This entry belongs to a study of control samples from healthy donors and cancer patients. V dropped 0 bases and J dropped 1 base, with 10 bases sitting between them. The CDR3 totals 16 residues. The germline gives CDR1 MRHNA, CDR2 SNTAGT. The origin of this receptor is a woman under 40 in good health. The chain uses TRBV6-4 and TRBJ2-1; D is undetermined. What was sequenced was blood. CDR3 protein: CASSDSTVRSYNEQFF. The CDR3, as DNA: TGTGCCAGCAGTGACTCCACGGTACGGTCCTACAATGAGCAGTTCTTC.